This passage covers 32 T cell receptor beta chains from one sample sequenced in a study of early T cells in non-severe SARS-CoV-2 infection (dated by TCRdb to 2020 to 2023). Library preparation used 5' RACE. TCRdb names NextSeq 500 as the instrument used. In TCRdb, the public reads were trimmed at Q25 with fastp and aligned with MiXCR, with productive beta chains retained. Entries that share a CDR3 protein sequence are merged under the most common genes and DNA. This sample is represented by more than 50,000 distinct CDR3 sequences; about 9.1% of them were singletons. The ten most abundant clones make up 4% to 4.5% of the sample. The sample comprised whole blood. The receptors stem from an adult who was a healthcare worker with PCR-confirmed SARS-CoV-2 infection or an uninfected control (not recorded which).

In this sample, this clonotype turned up a few times. The genes are TRBV7-8 and TRBJ2-2; TRBD2 might be the D (6 bases). V was pared by 6 bases and J by 2 bases, with 22 bases between. Germline V gene lookup returns CDR1 SGHVS and CDR2 FQNEAQ. The length of the CDR3 is 18 residues. CDR3 coding DNA: TGTGCCAGCAGGTCTCCTCGACTTGGGCGGGATAACACCGGGGAGCTGTTTTTT. Its protein product is CASRSPRLGRDNTGELFF.

DNA of the CDR3: TGCGCCAGCAGCCGGACTGTGGATGAGCAGTTCTTC. This encodes CASSRTVDEQFF. V is TRBV5-1 and J is TRBJ2-1; a possible D gene is TRBD2 (5 bases). Trimming cost V 4 bases and J 8 bases, with 10 bases left between them. The CDR3 has 12 amino acids. Per the germline V gene, CDR1 is SGHRS and CDR2 is YFSETQ. The whole variable domain, remainder taken from reference TRBV5-1 and TRBJ2-1, is KAGVTQTPRYLIKTRGQQVTLSCSPISGHRSVSWYQQTPGQGLQFLFEYFSETQRNKGNFPGRFSGRQFSNSRSEMNVSTLELGDSALYLCASSRTVDEQFFGPGTRLTVL.

This clonotype was detected ten times or more. The rearrangement links TRBV18 to TRBJ1-1; a possible D gene is TRBD1 (6 bases). The CDR3 covers 18 residues. Trimming removed 3 bases from V and 1 base from J, with 21 bases in between. The V gene's germline CDR1 is KGHSH and CDR2 LQKENI. In nucleotides, the CDR3 is TGTGCCAGCTCACCCCTTACAGGGCAGGCACGCTCGAACACTGAAGCTTTCTTT. Translating it yields CASSPLTGQARSNTEAFF.

This clonotype was seen many times. V gene TRBV6-6 combines with J gene TRBJ2-3; 7 bases fit TRBD1. The CDR3 covers 17 residues. CDR1 is MNHNY, CDR2 SVGAGI, per germline (reference sequence). With V trimmed by 3 bases and J by 0 bases, 9 bases remained unmatched. The CDR3 here is CASSYYPDRVSTDTQYF. The CDR3 DNA follows: TGTGCCAGCAGTTATTACCCTGACAGGGTTAGCACAGATACGCAGTATTTT.

In this sample, this clonotype turned up many times. This rearrangement joins TRBV7-3 to TRBJ2-2, with 7 positions matching TRBD2. The CDR3 has 16 amino acids. Germline values: CDR1 SGHTA, CDR2 FQGTGA. V was pared by 5 bases and J by 1 base, with 7 bases of the junction left unmatched. As DNA, the CDR3 is TGTGCCAGCAGCCCCCGGGGGGAACGGAACACCGGGGAGCTGTTTTTT. Protein: CASSPRGERNTGELFF.

In this sample, this clonotype turned up many times. V usage is TRBV6-6 and J usage is TRBJ2-7; TRBD2 aligns across 7 bases. Germline loops: CDR1 MNHNY, CDR2 SVGAGI (reference sequence). J lost 0 bases, V lost 6 bases, and 11 bases had no gene match. The length of the CDR3 is 16 residues. CDR3 DNA sequence: TGTGCCAGCAGCTATACGGGACTAACAAACTCCTACGAGCAGTACTTC. Protein product: CASSYTGLTNSYEQYF.

DNA of the CDR3: TGTGCCAGCAGCGTAGGGGGTGGGGCAGACTACGAGCAGTACTTC. Protein: CASSVGGGADYEQYF. V and J are TRBV9 and TRBJ2-7, with a tentative D call TRBD1 (5 bases). CDR3 length: 15 amino acids. V was shortened by 0 bases and J by 3 bases, with 13 bases between the two germline ends. Germline lookup yields CDR1 SGDLS and CDR2 YYNGEE.

Ten or more counts support this clonotype. J is TRBJ2-7 and V is TRBV7-6; D may correspond to TRBD1 or TRBD2 (5 bases each). Trimming cost V 4 bases and J 3 bases, with 13 bases left between them. The length of the CDR3 is 14 residues. Germline assignment: CDR1 SGHVS and CDR2 FNYEAQ. The CDR3 DNA reads as TGTGCCAGCAGCTCTGGGGGTCCTGGCTACGAGCAGTACTTC. It specifies CASSSGGPGYEQYF. Looking up the rest from reference TRBV7-6 and TRBJ2-7 gives the full variable domain: GAGVSQSPRYKVTKRGQDVALRCDPISGHVSLYWYRQALGQGPEFLTYFNYEAQQDKSGLPNDRFSAERPEGSISTLTIQRTEQRDSAMYRCASSSGGPGYEQYFGPGTRLTVT.

This clonotype was seen only a few times. CDR3 sequence reads: CAIKSGGTHNSPLHF. CDR3 coding DNA: TGTGCCATCAAATCAGGGGGCACGCATAATTCACCCCTCCACTTT. The genes are TRBV10-3 and TRBJ1-6; 8 bases match TRBD1. V shed 7 bases and J 5 bases; nucleotides not matched to a gene: 7. CDR3 length: 15 residues. Germline V gene data show CDR1 as ENHRY and CDR2 as SYGVKD.

This clonotype was detected many times. This sequence joins TRBV20-1 and TRBJ2-7; D uncertain. Trimming pared 1 base from V and 9 bases from J, leaving 16 bases between. Per the germline V gene, CDR1 is DFQATT and CDR2 is SNEGSKA (reference sequence). CDR3 length: 13 residues. The DNA for the CDR3 is TGCAGTGCTAGAGCTAACGGGCGTACCGGGCAGTACTTC. This encodes CSARANGRTGQYF.

This clonotype was observed at least ten times. The chain carries TRBV5-4 and TRBJ2-3; 8 bases line up with TRBD2. CDR3 length: 17 amino acids. Germline-derived CDR1 and CDR2 are SGHNT and YYREEE (reference sequence). J was trimmed by 2 bases and V by 1 base; bases with no gene match: 9. CDR3 sequence reads: CASSLTGRLANTDTQYF. In DNA form, the CDR3 reads TGTGCCAGCAGCTTGACCGGTCGACTAGCGAACACAGATACGCAGTATTTT.

The rearrangement links TRBV7-8 to TRBJ1-2, with D unresolved. This CDR3 contains 14 residues. Trimming stripped 5 bases from V and 0 bases from J, with 10 bases between. CDR1 is SGHVS and CDR2 is FQNEAQ in the germline V gene. CDR3 residues: CASSLLETNYGYTF. The CDR3 DNA follows: TGTGCCAGCAGCCTTCTCGAGACTAACTATGGCTACACCTTC.

This clonotype was detected many times. The CDR3 spells CASSVASATSGVYNEQFF. In DNA, the CDR3 is TGTGCCAGCAGCGTAGCATCTGCGACTAGCGGGGTTTACAATGAGCAGTTCTTC. This chain links TRBV9 with TRBJ2-1, with 11 nucleotides matching TRBD2. Germline V lookup: CDR1 SGDLS, CDR2 YYNGEE. CDR3 length: 18 residues. After removal of 0 bases from V and 4 bases from J, the junction contained 9 bases not matched to a gene.

There are many counts of this clonotype. The CDR3 nucleotides are TGTGCCAGCAGGGGGACTAGGAGAAACACCGGGGAGCTGTTTTTT. It codes for CASRGTRRNTGELFF. The chain uses TRBV11-2 and TRBJ2-2; 8 nucleotides align to TRBD2. J was trimmed by 2 bases and V by 6 bases; bases with no gene match: 5. The germline V gene encodes CDR1 SGHAT and CDR2 FQNNGV. The CDR3 consists of 15 residues.

This clonotype was seen a few times. The chain couples TRBV6-1 to TRBJ1-1, with D perhaps matching TRBD1 (6 bases). The CDR3 spans 15 residues. The V end lost 3 bases, the J end lost 3 bases, and 14 bases lay between the germline ends. The V gene's germline CDR1 is MNHNS and CDR2 SASEGT. The CDR3 DNA is TGTGCCAGCAGTGAGATAGGGGGGCGTTACACTGAAGCTTTCTTT. This translates into CASSEIGGRYTEAFF.

Details on this clonotype: Being one base from a much bigger clone, this may be a read error. This rearrangement joins TRBV12-3 or TRBV12-4 to TRBJ2-1, with 7 bases matching TRBD1. The CDR3 runs to 13 residues. The trim removed 7 bases at V and 4 bases at J, leaving 4 bases unmatched. In DNA form, the CDR3 reads TGTGCCAGCAATTCACAGGGGTACAATGAGCAGTTCTTC. Its protein is CASNSQGYNEQFF.

The rearrangement joins TRBV7-2 to TRBJ2-7, with no clear D. Trimming pared 1 base from V and 0 bases from J, leaving 13 bases between. The germline V gene has CDR1 SGHTA and CDR2 FQGNSA. This CDR3 contains 16 residues. The CDR3 is CASSLGLTRVSYEQYF. The CDR3 DNA is TGTGCCAGCAGCTTAGGACTTACACGAGTCTCCTACGAGCAGTACTTC.

In its sample, this clonotype was seen many times. V is TRBV7-3 and J is TRBJ2-3; TRBD1 might be the D (5 bases). V lost 3 bases, J lost 3 bases, and 7 bases lay in between. The CDR3 is 13 residues long. Germline V gene lookup returns CDR1 SGHTA and CDR2 FQGTGA. CDR3 loop: CASSFPGTDTQYF. The CDR3, as DNA: TGTGCCAGCAGCTTTCCAGGGACAGATACGCAGTATTTT.

Comment on this clonotype: A read error may explain this, as a much larger clone is one base away. The chain combines TRBV10-3 with TRBJ2-1; D is ambiguous. V shed 2 bases and J shed 0 bases, with 11 bases lying between them. The CDR3 has 16 residues. In germline, CDR1 is ENHRY, CDR2 SYGVKD. The CDR3 DNA follows: TGTGCCATCAGTGAGATAGAGACGGCCTCCTACAATGAGCAGTTCTTC. It translates to CAISEIETASYNEQFF.

This clonotype appeared many times. The V call is TRBV20-1, the J call TRBJ2-3; D might be TRBD2 (6 bases). The V end lost 3 bases, the J end lost 0 bases, and 16 bases lay between the germline ends. The CDR3 extends over 16 amino acids. The germline gives CDR1 DFQATT, CDR2 SNEGSKA (reference sequence). The CDR3 loop reads CSASPLDGGSTDTQYF. As DNA, the CDR3 is TGCAGTGCTAGTCCCCTGGACGGAGGGAGCACAGATACGCAGTATTTT.

This clonotype was picked up many times. The genes are TRBV7-2 and TRBJ2-7; no clear D gene. From germline, CDR1 is SGHTA and CDR2 FQGNSA. This CDR3 spans 15 amino acids. The V end lost 3 bases, the J end lost 7 bases, and 19 bases lay between the germline ends. For the CDR3, the DNA is TGTGCCAGCAGCTTTGCCGCGGAACCCCCCAGGGAGCAGTACTTC. This gives the protein CASSFAAEPPREQYF.

The chain carries TRBV11-2 and TRBJ2-1; 7 bases agree with TRBD1. The CDR3 runs 14 residues. Germline-derived CDR1 and CDR2 are SGHAT and FQNNGV. V was pared by 4 bases and J by 8 bases, with 8 bases of the junction left unmatched. The DNA of the CDR3 is TGTGCCAGCAGCTCATCGACAGGGTCCTATGAGCAGTTCTTC. It codes for CASSSSTGSYEQFF.

This clonotype has at least ten counts. The chain links TRBV6-1 to TRBJ1-1; D perhaps matches TRBD1 (5 bases). V was clipped by 10 bases and J by 5 bases, with 17 bases between them. The length of the CDR3 is 13 residues. CDR1 is MNHNS and CDR2 is SASEGT in the germline V gene. The DNA for the CDR3 is TGTGCCACCCTAGGGGATACTGAAACTGAAGCTTTCTTT. It is translated as CATLGDTETEAFF.

The table lists this clonotype with many counts. The rearrangement joins TRBV27 to TRBJ2-2; 7 bases fit TRBD1. Germline assignment: CDR1 MNHEY and CDR2 SMNVEV (reference sequence). The CDR3 is made up of 18 amino acids. The V gene end was trimmed by 1 base and the J gene end by 0 bases; junction bases not matched to a gene: 8. The CDR3: CASSLYGRDRTNTGELFF. CDR3 nucleotide sequence: TGTGCCAGCAGTTTATACGGCCGGGACAGAACGAACACCGGGGAGCTGTTTTTT.

This clonotype was counted at least ten times. The chain couples TRBV19 to TRBJ2-2; D might be TRBD1 (6 bases). CDR1 LNHDA and CDR2 SQIVND come from the germline V gene (reference sequence). The CDR3 is made up of 17 amino acids. V was trimmed by 2 bases and J by 0 bases, leaving 13 bases between them. CDR3 nucleotide sequence: TGTGCCAGTAGTATAATTCGTGGGACAACGAACACCGGGGAGCTGTTTTTT. It encodes CASSIIRGTTNTGELFF.

This clonotype showed up just a few times. V is TRBV18 and J is TRBJ1-1, with D unresolved. The CDR3 totals 14 residues. Between the trimmed V and J ends, which lost 5 bases and 1 base, there was a span of 11 bases. Looked up from germline, CDR1 is KGHSH and CDR2 is LQKENI. The CDR3 coding sequence is TGTGCCAGCTCATTCGAAAACTCGAACACTGAAGCTTTCTTT. Translated: CASSFENSNTEAFF.

A few counts support this clonotype. The chain has TRBV6-2 or TRBV6-3 and TRBJ2-5; D tentatively fits TRBD1 or TRBD2 (5 bases each). V lost 6 bases, J lost 5 bases, and 25 bases lay in between. Germline-derived CDR1 and CDR2 are MNHEY and SVGEGT. The CDR3 runs to 17 residues. The CDR3 sequence: CASSLLSRDPQRETQYF. The CDR3 coding sequence is TGTGCCAGCAGCCTCCTTTCCCGGGACCCCCAAAGGGAGACCCAGTACTTC.

Ten or more counts support this clonotype. This rearrangement joins TRBV20-1 to TRBJ2-2, with D perhaps matching TRBD1 or TRBD2 (6 bases each). Trimming left V 1 base short and J 2 bases short, with 11 bases between. The CDR3 runs 15 residues. Germline loops: CDR1 DFQATT, CDR2 SNEGSKA (reference sequence). DNA for the CDR3: TGCAGTGCTAGAGTGGGGGGCCCCAACACCGGGGAGCTGTTTTTT. The encoded protein is CSARVGGPNTGELFF.

This clonotype was seen only a few times. V is TRBV15 and J is TRBJ1-1; D not certain. The germline V gene encodes CDR1 LNHNV and CDR2 YYDKDF (reference sequence). V was cut by 3 bases and J by 0 bases, with 8 bases left in between. CDR3 length: 14 residues. The chain's CDR3 is CATSSNRMNTEAFF. In DNA, the CDR3 is TGTGCCACCAGCAGCAATAGGATGAACACTGAAGCTTTCTTT.

J is TRBJ1-1 and V is TRBV2, with D perhaps matching TRBD1 (6 bases). V was pared by 0 bases and J by 0 bases, with 11 bases between. CDR1 and CDR2 from the germline V gene are SNHLY and FYNNEI. This CDR3 contains 16 residues. The DNA of the CDR3 is TGTGCCAGCAGTGAAGCTAGGACAGCAATGAACACTGAAGCTTTCTTT. It specifies CASSEARTAMNTEAFF.

In its sample, this clonotype was seen many times. V and J are TRBV6-6 and TRBJ2-7; no clear D. Trimming took off 2 bases at V and 7 bases at J, with 18 bases between the two ends. Germline V gives CDR1 MNHNY, CDR2 SVGAGI (reference sequence). The CDR3 is 15 amino acids. DNA of the CDR3: TGTGCCAGCAGTTACCCAACTGACAAGCCCAGGGAGCAGTACTTC. Its protein product is CASSYPTDKPREQYF.

This clonotype came up many times. The chain couples TRBV20-1 to TRBJ2-3; 12 nucleotides line up with TRBD2. V lost 0 bases, J lost 5 bases, and 24 bases stayed unmatched. This CDR3 spans 22 amino acids. The germline V gene encodes CDR1 DFQATT and CDR2 SNEGSKA (reference sequence). The CDR3 nucleotides read TGCAGTGCTAGAGAGAGTGGGGGGATTGGGCCGAGACTAGCGGGAGTGGGAGATACGCAGTATTTT. Protein sequence: CSARESGGIGPRLAGVGDTQYF.